The entry below gives a single TCR beta chain sequence along with its context. Study processing details: Estimation of nucleated cell counts relied on the amplification of reference gene primers. TCRdb's table, derived via immunoSEQ multiplex PCR, lists solely in-frame clones and lacks some. The V and J calls and clone size come from that table; D and trimming were worked out from the DNA. The sample includes about 280,000 clones, roughly 85% seen only once; the top ten take 8% to 10%. The data derive from a study of blood T cell repertoires in COVID-19. Across the study: The United States, Italy and Spain supplied acute and convalescent COVID-19 samples.

Germline CDR1 reads MNHEY; CDR2 reads SVGEGT. This CDR3 has 12 amino acids. V lost 5 bases, J lost 8 bases, and 12 bases lay in between. This receptor was taken from a woman between 45 and 65 years old who had recovered from COVID-19. Input material: peripheral blood. The V and J genes are TRBV6-2 or TRBV6-3 and TRBJ1-2, with a possible D match to TRBD1 (6 bases). CDR3 sequence reads: CASSRGADGYTF. The DNA of the CDR3 is TGTGCCAGCAGTCGGGGGGCGGACGGCTACACCTTC.